The subject of this entry is one T cell receptor (beta chain). This clonotype was counted between two and nine times. No cognate antigen has been identified for it. No much larger clone exists at a distance of one base, and base qualities are not known. From cysteine to phenylalanine, the CDR3 is 17 amino acids long. Only the CDR3 portion is preserved as DNA: 51 bases, with reading frame beginning at the first base. For this chain, trimming is 0 bases at the V end and 4 bases at the J end, and the number of junction bases without a gene match is 12. Via the germline V gene (reference sequence), CDR1 is DFQATT and CDR2 SNEGSKA. This sample is part of a study of T-cell memory formation after mild COVID-19 (TCRdb year 2021). Study-wide context: TCR sequence clusters from the two donors were largely donor specific. The cohort was made up of two young adult volunteers, one female and one male, who were previously healthy. In a couple of donors, T-cell clones that expanded and contracted after mild COVID-19 were tracked by sequencing TCRalpha and TCRbeta repertoires over time. Results and caveats for the whole study, not just this receptor: Clones contracting from day 15 to 85 had balanced CD4/CD8 phenotypes, while a second wave expanding from day 15 to 37 was biased towards CD4+. Only a couple of mild cases were covered in the study, and larger cohorts including severe cases with pre-infection samples were considered necessary. Contracting CD4+ clones turned up mainly in the CM and EM memory subsets, whereas EMRA was where CD8+ clones were enriched. The detection of some responding clones in pre-infection memory suggests that pre-existing cross-reactive memory T cells joined the SARS-CoV-2 response. SARS-CoV-2 specificity of the second-wave clones peaking on day 37 was not confirmed.

Ficoll-Paque density gradient centrifugation was used to isolate PBMCs. The instrument given in TCRdb is Illumina NovaSeq 6000. TCRalpha and TCRbeta cDNA libraries were built by 5'RACE with constant-segment primers, adding sample barcodes and unique molecular identifiers. RNA was extracted from every sample with Trizol reagent. Amplification of the libraries took two PCR steps, and the second step added a second sample barcode plus Illumina TruSeq adapters. Libraries were sequenced on an Illumina NovaSeq with 2 x 150 bp paired-end reads. As for the original processing: Demultiplexing of reads and collapsing into UMI-guided consensus sequences were performed with migec v1.2.7. With mixcr v2.1.11, UMI consensuses were aligned to TRA and TRB V and J templates and assembled into clonotypes. Clonotypes were classified as expanded or contracted when called significant by both edgeR and NoisET, with noise models trained on biological replicates. edgeR calls used a false discovery rate-adjusted p below 0.01 and a log2 fold-change threshold of 1. As an exploratory analysis of dynamics, max-normalized trajectories of the 1000 most abundant clonotypes were examined with PCA combined with hierarchical clustering. Separately sequenced CD4+ and CD8+ repertoires were used to assign the CD4 or CD8 phenotype of responding clones. Starting from the raw public reads, TCRdb applied fastp trimming at Q25, assembled clones with MiXCR and retained in-frame beta chains. Every CDR3 protein is listed once, alongside the most common genes and DNA of its rows. Clone size and V and J calls follow TCRdb, not the original study. In this sample the table shows approximately 300,000 distinct CDR3 sequences, approximately 15% of which occur a single time. The top ten clones comprise about a fifth of the sample.

The origin of this receptor is a man between 18 and 29 years old who had mild COVID-19 (a few samples of this study predate the infection). The sample titles of this study are shuffled in the database, so cell type and time point are left out; the donor was told from shared clones. Specimen: PBMCs or a T cell subset sorted from them (not recorded which). This sequence uses TRBV20-1 and TRBJ1-1, and 9 bases in between align with TRBD1. The DNA reads TGCAGTGCTAGAGACCGCACCCTCGGGACAGGGCTCACTGAAGCTTTCTTT. It encodes CSARDRTLGTGLTEAFF.